This note documents a single TCR beta chain sequence. This entry belongs to a study of T-cell reconstitution after alpha-beta-depleted transplantation in children. The CDR3 loop spans 17 amino acids. The V and J ends lost 3 bases and 3 bases respectively, with 20 bases between them. CDR1 and CDR2 from the germline V gene are DFQATT and SNEGSKA (reference sequence). During its preparation, the TCRbeta library received unique molecular identifiers. One entry per CDR3 protein, called by TCRdb with MiXCR from the PCR reads. The repertoire consists of around 600,000 distinct CDR3 sequences, with about 23% occurring once and the leading ten covering 14%.

This sequence joins TRBV20-1 and TRBJ2-2, with TRBD1 as a possible D gene (6 bases). The sequenced sample was PBMCs, mostly from graft donor cells, obtained 360 days after TCRalphabeta/CD19-depleted stem cell transplant. The origin of this receptor is a boy in the first two years of life who had a stem cell transplant for acute myeloid leukemia, so the T cells may come from the graft donor. CDR3 nucleotides: TGCAGTGCTAGCCGCCGATATTGGGACACTGACACCGGGGAGCTGTTTTTT. The encoded protein is CSASRRYWDTDTGELFF.